The clone carrying this T cell receptor (beta chain) was picked up a small number of times. The sample originates from a study of blood T cell repertoires in COVID-19. Study context: Collection of acute and convalescent COVID-19 samples took place in the United States, Italy and Spain. Sample material is recorded as cDNA or gDNA derived from T cells, B-cell-depleted T cells, or PBMCs.

Original processing notes: The assay estimated nucleated cells by amplifying reference gene primers. Profiled with immunoSEQ multiplex PCR; TCRdb holds only in-frame clones, not every one. The D gene and trimming were derived from the DNA, and the V and J assignments and clone size from that table. The table shows 410,000 or so clones, with roughly 85% occurring only once. V was pared by 6 bases and J by 6 bases, with 18 bases between. CDR3 length: 15 residues. Germline V gives CDR1 MRHNA, CDR2 SNTAGT. The rearrangement links TRBV6-4 to TRBJ2-1; perhaps TRBD2 as D (6 bases). The TCR sequence derives from a woman aged 30 to 39 with active or convalescent COVID-19. Sample: peripheral blood. The CDR3 sequence is CASSPEEGGFNEQFF. CDR3 sequence (DNA): TGTGCCAGCAGCCCCGAGGAGGGAGGATTCAATGAGCAGTTCTTC.